The clone carrying this T cell receptor beta chain qualifies as medium-sized (0.01 to 0.1%). No antigen is known for it. This entry comes from a study of immune heterogeneity within non-small cell lung tumors. Across the whole study: Of all tumors, 4 turned out to be squamous cell carcinomas, 10 were non-squamous carcinomas and 1 was not otherwise specified.

Multiplex PCR was performed with 32 V and 13 J primers, and it amplified TCR beta CDR3. MiXCR, run by TCRdb on the multiplex PCR reads, gives a single entry per CDR3 protein. The sample shows 4,000 to 5,500 distinct CDR3 sequences, under 30% of them seen only once. With approximately 650 ng used per sample, the template was genomic DNA from bulk tumor. In surgery, several biopsies were collected from each primary tumor at widely spaced sites. Patients with untreated, newly diagnosed non-small cell lung cancer underwent curative surgery. Study-wide results and limits: Dominant CDR3 beta clonotypes repeated across a patient's tumor loci, while different loci held unique high-frequency clones. A moderate but significant correlation was observed between local T-cell clonality and local tumor mutational burden (R 0.3 to 0.35). For the most part, the T-cell receptor beta clonotypes present at high frequency were distinct from one individual patient to the next.

From germline, CDR1 is MNHEY and CDR2 SVGEGT. The CDR3 loop spans 19 amino acids. V trimming: 2 bases; J trimming: 5 bases; junction bases outside the gene matches: 11. This TCR came from a man aged 50 to 60 with non-small cell lung cancer. The chain is built from TRBV6-2 or TRBV6-3 and TRBJ2-5, with 16 bases that match TRBD2. The material sequenced was lung tumor tissue. CDR3 in DNA: TGTGCCAGCAGTTACCCCTTCGGGACTAGCGGGAGGGATTCGGAGACCCAGTACTTC. Translating gives CASSYPFGTSGRDSETQYF.